The source of this T cell receptor (beta chain) is a study of blood T cell repertoires in COVID-19. Across the study: T cells, B-cell-depleted T cells, or PBMCs provided the cDNA or gDNA that served as material.

Data came from immunoSEQ multiplex PCR; TCRdb stores just in-frame clones and leaves some out. The profile shows roughly 70,000 clones, 70% to 90% of them singletons. Germline lookup yields CDR1 LGHDT and CDR2 YNNKEL (reference sequence). The V end was cut by 0 bases, the J end by 8 bases, with 5 bases between. There are 12 residues in the CDR3. The rearrangement joins TRBV3-1 (or the pseudogene TRBV3-2) to TRBJ2-1, with no clear D. Sequenced material: peripheral blood. This receptor was obtained from a human donor in a cohort sampled during active COVID-19. CDR3 loop: CASSQDKHEQFF. The DNA of the CDR3 is TGTGCCAGCAGCCAAGATAAGCATGAGCAGTTCTTC.